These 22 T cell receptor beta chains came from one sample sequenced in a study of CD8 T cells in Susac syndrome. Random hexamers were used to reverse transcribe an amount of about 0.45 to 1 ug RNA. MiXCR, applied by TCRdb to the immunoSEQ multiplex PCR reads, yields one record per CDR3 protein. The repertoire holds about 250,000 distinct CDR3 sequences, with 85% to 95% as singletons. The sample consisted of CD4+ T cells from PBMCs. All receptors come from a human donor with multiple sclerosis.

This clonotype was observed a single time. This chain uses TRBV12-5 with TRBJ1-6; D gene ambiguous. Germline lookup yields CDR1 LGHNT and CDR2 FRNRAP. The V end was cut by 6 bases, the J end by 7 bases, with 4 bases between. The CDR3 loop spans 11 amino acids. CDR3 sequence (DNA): TGTGCTAGTGGGTTCAATTCACCCCTCCACTTT. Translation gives CASGFNSPLHF.

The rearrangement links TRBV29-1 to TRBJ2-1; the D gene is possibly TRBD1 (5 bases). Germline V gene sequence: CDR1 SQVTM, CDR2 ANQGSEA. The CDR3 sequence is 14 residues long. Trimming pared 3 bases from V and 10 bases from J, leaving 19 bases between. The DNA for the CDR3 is TGCAGCGTTGAGGTGGGGCTAGGGTTCGGCGAGCAGTTCTTC. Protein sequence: CSVEVGLGFGEQFF.

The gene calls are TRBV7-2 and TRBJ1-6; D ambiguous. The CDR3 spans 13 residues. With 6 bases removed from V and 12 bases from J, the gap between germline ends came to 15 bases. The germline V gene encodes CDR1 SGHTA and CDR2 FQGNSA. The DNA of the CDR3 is TGTGCCAGCAGACCCGGGCCACCCGTACCCCTCCACTTT. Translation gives CASRPGPPVPLHF.

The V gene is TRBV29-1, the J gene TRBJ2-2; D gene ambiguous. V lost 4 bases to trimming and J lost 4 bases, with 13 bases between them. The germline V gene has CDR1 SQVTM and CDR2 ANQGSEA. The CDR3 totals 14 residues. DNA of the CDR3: TGCAGCGTTGGGGTCGGGCGTGGCACCGGGGAGCTGTTTTTT. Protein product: CSVGVGRGTGELFF.

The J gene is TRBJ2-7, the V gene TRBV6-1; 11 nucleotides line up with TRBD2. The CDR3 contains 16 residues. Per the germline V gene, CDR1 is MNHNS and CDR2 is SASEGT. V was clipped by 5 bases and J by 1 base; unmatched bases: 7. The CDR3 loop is CASSRGLAAKSYEQYV. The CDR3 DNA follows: TGTGCCAGCAGTCGGGGACTAGCGGCGAAATCCTACGAGCAGTACGTC.

The CDR3 loop reads CATHSAAKTQYF. CDR3 DNA sequence: TGTGCCACCCACTCTGCGGCGAAGACCCAGTACTTC. V is TRBV6-5 and J is TRBJ2-5; D remains ambiguous. The CDR3 extends over 12 amino acids. V shed 10 bases and J shed 6 bases, with 15 bases lying between them. CDR1 is MNHEY and CDR2 is SVGAGI in the germline V gene.

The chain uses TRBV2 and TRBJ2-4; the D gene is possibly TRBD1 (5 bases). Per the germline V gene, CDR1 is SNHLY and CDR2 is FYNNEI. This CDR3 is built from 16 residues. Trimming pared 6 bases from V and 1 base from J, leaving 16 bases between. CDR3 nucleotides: TGTGCCAGCAGGGCCAGGGTGGTGGCGGCCAAAAACATTCAGTACTTC. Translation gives CASRARVVAAKNIQYF.

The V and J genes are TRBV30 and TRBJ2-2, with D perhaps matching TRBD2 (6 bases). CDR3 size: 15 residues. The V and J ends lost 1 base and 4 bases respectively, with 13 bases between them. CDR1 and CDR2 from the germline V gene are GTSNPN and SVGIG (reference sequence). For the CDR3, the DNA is TGTGCCTGGAGTGCCCAGCGGGTGCTCACCGGGGAGCTGTTTTTT. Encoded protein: CAWSAQRVLTGELFF.

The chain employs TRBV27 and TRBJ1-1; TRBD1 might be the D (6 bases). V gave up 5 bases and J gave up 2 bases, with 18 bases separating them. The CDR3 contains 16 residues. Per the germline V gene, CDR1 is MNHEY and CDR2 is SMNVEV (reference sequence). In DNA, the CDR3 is TGTGCCAGCAGTCCGAGTAGGGGGGGGGCCAACACTGAAGCTTTCTTT. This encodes CASSPSRGGANTEAFF.

The CDR3 DNA is TGCAGCGCGGCGGGACAGATGAACACTGAAGCTTTCTTT. This encodes CSAAGQMNTEAFF. This chain joins TRBV29-1 and TRBJ1-1, with 7 bases lining up with TRBD1. The trim removed 7 bases at V and 0 bases at J, leaving 5 bases unmatched. Germline-derived CDR1 and CDR2 are SQVTM and ANQGSEA. This CDR3 region has 13 residues.

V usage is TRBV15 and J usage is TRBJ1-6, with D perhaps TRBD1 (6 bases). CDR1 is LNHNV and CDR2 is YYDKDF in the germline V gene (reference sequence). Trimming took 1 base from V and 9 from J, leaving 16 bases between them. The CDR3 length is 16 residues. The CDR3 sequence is CATSRGWSGEGSPLHF. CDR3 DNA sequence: TGTGCCACCAGCAGAGGGTGGTCAGGGGAGGGTTCACCCCTCCACTTT.

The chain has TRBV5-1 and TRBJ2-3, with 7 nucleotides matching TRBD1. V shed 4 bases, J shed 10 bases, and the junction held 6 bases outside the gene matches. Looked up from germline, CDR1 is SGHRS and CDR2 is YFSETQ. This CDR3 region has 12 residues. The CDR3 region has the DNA TGCGCCAGCAGCCCCGACAGGGTGCCGCAGTATTTT. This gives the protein CASSPDRVPQYF.

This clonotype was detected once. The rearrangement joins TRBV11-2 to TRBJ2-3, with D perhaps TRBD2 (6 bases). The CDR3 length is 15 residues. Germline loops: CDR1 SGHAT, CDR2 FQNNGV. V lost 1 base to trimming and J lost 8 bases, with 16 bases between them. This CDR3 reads CASSLGGMGLSTQYF. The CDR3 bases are TGTGCCAGCAGCTTAGGAGGGATGGGACTTTCTACGCAGTATTTT.

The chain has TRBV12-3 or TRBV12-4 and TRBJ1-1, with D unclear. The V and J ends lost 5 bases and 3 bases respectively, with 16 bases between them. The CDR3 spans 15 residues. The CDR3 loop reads CASSTIRVGDTEAFF. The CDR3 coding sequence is TGTGCCAGCAGTACCATCCGGGTCGGGGACACTGAAGCTTTCTTT.

The CDR3 DNA follows: TGTGCCACCCGTGGCGGGGGGGCCGTAGGGAACAATGAGCAGTTCTTC. Translating it yields CATRGGGAVGNNEQFF. The chain carries TRBV15 and TRBJ2-1; 9 nucleotides agree with TRBD2. Trimming cost V 8 bases and J 5 bases; bases outside gene matches: 13. Per germline, CDR1 LNHNV and CDR2 YYDKDF (reference sequence). This CDR3 is built from 16 residues. Full variable domain (remainder filled in from reference TRBV15 and TRBJ2-1): DAMVIQNPRYQVTQFGKPVTLSCSQTLNHNVMYWYQQKSSQAPKLLFHYYDKDFNNEADTPDNFQSRRPNTSFCFLDIRSPGLGDTAMYLCATRGGGAVGNNEQFFGPGTRLTVL.

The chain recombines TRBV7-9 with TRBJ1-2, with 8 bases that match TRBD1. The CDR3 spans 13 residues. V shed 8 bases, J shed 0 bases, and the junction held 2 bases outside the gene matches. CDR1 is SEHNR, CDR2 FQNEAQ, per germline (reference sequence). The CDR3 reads CASGDRTNYGYTF. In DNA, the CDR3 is TGTGCCAGCGGGGACAGGACTAACTATGGCTACACCTTC.

CDR3 sequence: CASSFRLAGAGELFF. In DNA, the CDR3 is TGTGCCAGCAGTTTTAGACTAGCGGGAGCCGGGGAGCTGTTTTTT. The rearrangement joins TRBV27 to TRBJ2-2; TRBD2 matches 12 bases. The CDR3 contains 15 residues. Germline V gene lookup returns CDR1 MNHEY and CDR2 SMNVEV (reference sequence). Trimming cost V 3 bases and J 6 bases; bases outside gene matches: 2.

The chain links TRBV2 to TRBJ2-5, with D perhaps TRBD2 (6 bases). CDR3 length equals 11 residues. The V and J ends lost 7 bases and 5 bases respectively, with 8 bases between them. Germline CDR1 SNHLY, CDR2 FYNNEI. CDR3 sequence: CASTAGETQYF. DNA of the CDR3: TGTGCCAGCACCGCGGGGGAGACCCAGTACTTC.

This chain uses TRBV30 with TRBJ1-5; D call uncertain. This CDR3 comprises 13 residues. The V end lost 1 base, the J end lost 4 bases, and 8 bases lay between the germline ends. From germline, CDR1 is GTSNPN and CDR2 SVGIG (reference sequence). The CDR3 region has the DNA TGTGCCTGGAGTGACCAGGAAAATCAGCCCCAGCATTTT. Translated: CAWSDQENQPQHF.

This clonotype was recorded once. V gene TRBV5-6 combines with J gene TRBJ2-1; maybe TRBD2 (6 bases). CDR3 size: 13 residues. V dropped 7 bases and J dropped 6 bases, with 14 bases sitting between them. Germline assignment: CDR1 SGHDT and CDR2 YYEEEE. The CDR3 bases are TGTGCCAGCTCCGGGAGCAGAATCAATGAGCAGTTCTTC. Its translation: CASSGSRINEQFF. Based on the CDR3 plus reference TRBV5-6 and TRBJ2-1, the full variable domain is DAGVTQSPTHLIKTRGQQVTLRCSPKSGHDTVSWYQQALGQGPQFIFQYYEEEERQRGNFPDRFSGHQFPNYSSELNVNALLLGDSALYLCASSGSRINEQFFGPGTRLTVL.

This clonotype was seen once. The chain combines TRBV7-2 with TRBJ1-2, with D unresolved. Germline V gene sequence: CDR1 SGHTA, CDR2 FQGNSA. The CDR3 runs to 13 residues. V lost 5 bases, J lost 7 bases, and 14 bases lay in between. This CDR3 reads CASSPFEESGYTF. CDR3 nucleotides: TGTGCCAGCAGCCCCTTCGAAGAGAGTGGCTACACCTTC.

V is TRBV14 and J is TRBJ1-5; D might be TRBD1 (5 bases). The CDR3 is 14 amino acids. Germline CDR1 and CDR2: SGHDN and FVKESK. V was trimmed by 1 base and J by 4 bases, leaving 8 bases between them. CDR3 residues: CASSQGGPNQPQHF. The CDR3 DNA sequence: TGTGCCAGCAGCCAAGGGGGCCCAAATCAGCCCCAGCATTTT.